One sample yielded the 10 T cell receptor beta chains listed below, sequenced in a study of shared clonotypes between healthy human individuals. The method was immunoSEQ multiplex PCR; TCRdb's version includes in-frame clones alone and lacks a portion of them. The table records about 730,000 clones, 55% to 75% of them present only once. The specimen was memory CD4+ T cells sorted from blood. Subset defined: CD45RA-negative fraction. The receptors originated from a woman aged 25-40 years in good health.

In this sample, this clone turned up once. The gene calls are TRBV28 and TRBJ1-2; TRBD1 agrees at 11 bases. CDR3 length: 12 residues. The trim removed 8 bases at V and 6 bases at J, leaving 2 bases unmatched. CDR1 MDHEN and CDR2 SYDVKM come from the germline V gene. The CDR3 sequence: CASWTGGNGYTF. The CDR3 DNA sequence: TGTGCCAGCTGGACAGGGGGCAATGGCTACACCTTC.

The J gene is TRBJ1-5, the V gene TRBV2, with D hard to call. Per the germline V gene, CDR1 is SNHLY and CDR2 is FYNNEI. Trimming left V 5 bases short and J 0 bases short, with 11 bases between. The CDR3 is 15 residues long. CDR3 DNA: TGTGCCAGCAGTCAAGGCAGGAATAGCAATCAGCCCCAGCATTTT. It codes for CASSQGRNSNQPQHF.

This clone was seen a single time. The CDR3 DNA reads as TGCGCCAGCAGCCTAGGTCTACAAGAGACCCAGTACTTC. This encodes CASSLGLQETQYF. The chain combines TRBV4-1 with TRBJ2-5; D call uncertain. The CDR3 totals 13 residues. Per the germline V gene, CDR1 is MGHRA and CDR2 is YSYEKL. Trimming took off 4 bases at V and 2 bases at J, with 8 bases between the two ends.

Notes on this clone: In the same sample, other DNA sequences code for this CDR3. The chain uses TRBV20-1 and TRBJ1-1; no definite D call. Germline V gene data show CDR1 as DFQATT and CDR2 as SNEGSKA (reference sequence). The V gene lost 1 base and the J gene lost 6 bases, with 6 bases spanning the gap. The CDR3 contains 11 residues. The CDR3 region has the DNA TGCAGTGCTAGAGGCGACGCTGAAGCTTTCTTT. Protein: CSARGDAEAFF.

Only a few counts were recorded for this clone. V is TRBV19 and J is TRBJ1-2; 9 nucleotides align to TRBD1. V shed 5 bases, J shed 7 bases, and the junction held 5 bases outside the gene matches. The CDR3 has 13 amino acids. Looked up from germline, CDR1 is LNHDA and CDR2 is SQIVND (reference sequence). CDR3 amino acids: CASSAGTGSGYTF. For the CDR3, the DNA is TGTGCCAGTAGTGCCGGGACAGGGTCTGGCTACACCTTC.

This CDR3 reads CASSLGGGNTEAFF. The CDR3 nucleotides are TGTGCCAGCAGCTTAGGAGGCGGGAACACTGAAGCTTTCTTT. The chain links TRBV7-9 to TRBJ1-1, with no clear D. From germline, CDR1 is SEHNR and CDR2 FQNEAQ (reference sequence). Trimming removed 1 base at V and 1 base at J, with 7 bases between. The CDR3 length is 14 residues. Complete variable domain (other parts from reference TRBV7-9 and TRBJ1-1): DTGVSQNPRHKITKRGQNVTFRCDPISEHNRLYWYRQTLGQGPEFLTYFQNEAQLEKSRLLSDRFSAERPKGSFSTLEIQRTEQGDSAMYLCASSLGGGNTEAFFGQGTRLTVV.

The chain combines TRBV19 with TRBJ1-4; D gene unclear. V lost 7 bases, J lost 7 bases, and 13 bases lay in between. The CDR3 has 13 residues. Germline V CDR1 and CDR2: LNHDA, SQIVND (reference sequence). CDR3 sequence: CASKSGGREKLFF. The CDR3 coding sequence is TGTGCCAGTAAATCAGGCGGACGTGAAAAACTGTTTTTT.

The rearrangement joins TRBV6-6 to TRBJ1-5, with TRBD1 identical over 8 bases. In germline, CDR1 is MNHNY, CDR2 SVGAGI (reference sequence). Trimming at V came to 0 bases and at J to 15 bases, leaving 10 bases not matched to a gene. The CDR3 totals 14 residues. In DNA, the CDR3 is TGTGCCAGCAGTTACTCTAGCGGGACAGGTGCCGGGCATTTT. This codes for CASSYSSGTGAGHF.

V and J are TRBV28 and TRBJ2-7, with 8 bases fitting TRBD1. There are 16 residues in the CDR3. The V gene end was trimmed by 5 bases and the J gene end by 5 bases; junction bases not matched to a gene: 14. Germline loops: CDR1 MDHEN, CDR2 SYDVKM. CDR3 protein: CASSTLGQGMRNEQYF. CDR3 sequence (DNA): TGTGCCAGCAGTACACTCGGACAGGGAATGAGAAACGAGCAGTACTTC.

This chain connects TRBV28 to TRBJ2-6; D is possibly TRBD2 (6 bases). The V and J ends lost 8 bases and 2 bases respectively, with 16 bases between them. CDR3 size: 16 residues. Germline V CDR1 and CDR2: MDHEN, SYDVKM. The CDR3: CASGPPPGAGANVLTF. DNA for the CDR3: TGTGCCAGCGGACCCCCCCCGGGGGCTGGGGCCAACGTCCTGACTTTC.